The next 31 T cell receptor beta chains were all read from a single sample in a study of T cell repertoires in cytomegalovirus infection. These TCRs are of unknown antigen specificity. Each CDR3 protein is one row after TCRdb ran MiXCR on the reads. Of approximately 260,000 distinct CDR3 sequences in the sample, under 25% were seen once. The sequences come from cultured PBMCs, collected from culture after CMV antigen stimulation. These receptors were obtained from a human donor in good health (CMV status not recorded). Some clones in this sample may be carry-over from other donors' samples.

This chain connects TRBV29-1 to TRBJ2-1; 8 positions match TRBD2. This CDR3 is 15 amino acids long. With 5 bases clipped from V and 9 bases from J, the junction kept 15 bases outside the gene matches. Germline CDR1 and CDR2: SQVTM and ANQGSEA. This CDR3 is CSVRPGFREGPEQFF. The CDR3 DNA is TGCAGCGTTAGACCAGGATTCCGGGAGGGGCCTGAGCAGTTCTTC.

This clonotype was picked up many times. This sequence joins TRBV7-2 and TRBJ2-5; either TRBD1 or TRBD2 may fit D (5 bases each). Germline V gene data show CDR1 as SGHTA and CDR2 as FQGNSA. This CDR3 spans 15 amino acids. V dropped 2 bases and J dropped 2 bases, with 12 bases sitting between them. The CDR3 reads CASSLMRGPQETQYF. The CDR3, as DNA: TGTGCCAGCAGCTTAATGAGGGGTCCACAAGAGACCCAGTACTTC.

There are a few counts of this clonotype. The V and J genes are TRBV28 and TRBJ1-4; TRBD1 is a possible D gene (5 bases). The CDR3 runs 14 residues. Germline V gives CDR1 MDHEN, CDR2 SYDVKM. V gave up 4 bases and J gave up 7 bases, with 13 bases separating them. The CDR3 DNA is TGTGCCAGCAGTTCGACAGCAGAAAGTGAAAAACTGTTTTTT. Translated, it gives CASSSTAESEKLFF.

The V call is TRBV4-3, the J call TRBJ2-3; D is unresolved. This CDR3 is 14 amino acids long. CDR1 is LGHNA, CDR2 YSLEER, per germline. V shed 0 bases and J shed 1 base, with 5 bases lying between them. The CDR3 here is CASSQDQGTDTQYF. In nucleotides, the CDR3 is TGCGCCAGCAGCCAAGATCAGGGCACAGATACGCAGTATTTT.

The sample holds many counts of this clonotype. The chain couples TRBV12-3 or TRBV12-4 to TRBJ1-1; 8 bases match TRBD1. After removal of 5 bases from V and 0 bases from J, the junction contained 8 bases not matched to a gene. This CDR3 has 16 amino acids. This chain's CDR3 is CASSGRDRFLNTEAFF. The CDR3 nucleotides read TGTGCCAGCAGTGGCCGGGACAGGTTTTTGAACACTGAAGCTTTCTTT.

V is TRBV5-1 and J is TRBJ2-7, with D perhaps matching TRBD2 (6 bases). This CDR3 has 14 amino acids. Germline loops: CDR1 SGHRS, CDR2 YFSETQ. Trimming shortened V by 0 bases and J by 2 bases, and 9 bases separated the two germline ends. The CDR3 nucleotides read TGCGCCAGCAGCTTGGGCGGGATTGCCTACGAGCAGTACTTC. This gives the protein CASSLGGIAYEQYF.

Many counts were recorded for this clonotype. The chain combines TRBV12-3 or TRBV12-4 with TRBJ2-5; TRBD2 matches 11 bases. V gave up 5 bases and J gave up 0 bases; unmatched junction bases: 2. This CDR3 contains 15 residues. CDR3 region: CASSPGLADQETQYF. Here the CDR3 DNA reads TGTGCCAGCAGTCCGGGACTAGCGGACCAAGAGACCCAGTACTTC.

The chain uses TRBV19 and TRBJ1-2; 8 positions match TRBD1. This CDR3 comprises 15 residues. Looked up from germline, CDR1 is LNHDA and CDR2 is SQIVND (reference sequence). V lost 7 bases and J lost 3; bases outside the gene matches: 10. The CDR3 DNA follows: TGTGCCAGTATTTTAGCAGGGGGCGCGGACTATGGCTACACCTTC. It translates to CASILAGGADYGYTF.

This clonotype turned up a few times. The rearrangement uses TRBV20-1 and TRBJ2-1, with D uncertain. The V end was cut by 4 bases, the J end by 5 bases, with 15 bases between. CDR3 length equals 14 residues. Germline V gene lookup returns CDR1 DFQATT and CDR2 SNEGSKA (reference sequence). The CDR3 protein is CSATQLWVHNEQFF. For the CDR3, the DNA is TGCAGTGCTACTCAACTCTGGGTACACAATGAGCAGTTCTTC.

In this sample, this clonotype turned up a few times. The chain joins TRBV20-1 to TRBJ1-6; TRBD1 is a possible D gene (5 bases). Germline CDR1 reads DFQATT; CDR2 reads SNEGSKA (reference sequence). V was clipped by 1 base and J by 9 bases, with 7 bases between them. The CDR3 is 12 amino acids. The CDR3 DNA reads as TGCAGTGCTAGAGTGAGGGGTTCACCCCTCCACTTT. Translating gives CSARVRGSPLHF.

The gene calls are TRBV24-1 and TRBJ1-2; 9 bases line up with TRBD1. V shed 3 bases, J shed 8 bases, and the junction held 9 bases outside the gene matches. This CDR3 has 15 residues. CDR1 and CDR2 (germline): KGHDR, SFDVKD. The CDR3 here is CATSDHPGQGTGYTF. CDR3 coding DNA: TGTGCCACCAGTGATCACCCGGGACAGGGTACGGGCTACACCTTC.

The chain is built from TRBV20-1 and TRBJ1-1; D possibly corresponds to TRBD1 (5 bases). This CDR3 is 13 amino acids long. CDR1 is DFQATT and CDR2 is SNEGSKA in the germline V gene (reference sequence). V gave up 3 bases and J gave up 4 bases, with 12 bases separating them. CDR3 nucleotides: TGCAGTGCTAGTGACAGTTTGCTCACTGAAGCTTTCTTT. Translation: CSASDSLLTEAFF.

The CDR3 DNA follows: TGTGCCAGCTTTTCGGGGCATTCCAAAAACATTCAGTACTTC. Encoded protein: CASFSGHSKNIQYF. V usage is TRBV6-6 and J usage is TRBJ2-4, with D perhaps given as TRBD1 or TRBD2 (5 bases each). The CDR3 runs 14 residues. Germline V gene sequence: CDR1 MNHNY, CDR2 SVGAGI (reference sequence). The V end was cut by 8 bases, the J end by 2 bases, with 13 bases between.

This clonotype was observed at least ten times. The chain links TRBV7-3 to TRBJ1-1, with a weak D call TRBD1 (5 bases). Trimming shortened V by 5 bases and J by 4 bases, and 14 bases separated the two germline ends. This CDR3 spans 14 amino acids. CDR1 and CDR2 from the germline V gene are SGHTA and FQGTGA. The CDR3 DNA reads TGTGCCAGCAGCCCGTCGGGGGTGGGCACTGAAGCTTTCTTT. Translating it yields CASSPSGVGTEAFF.

This clonotype occurred a few times. The junction and the germline gene differ at one end; a read error may be behind it. The CDR3 DNA follows: TGTGCCAGCAGCCCAGAGACAGGGCTACTCTCTGCGGCCAACGTCCTGACTTTC. It encodes CASSPETGLLSAANVLTF. The genes are TRBV11-3 and TRBJ2-6; 7 positions agree with TRBD1. CDR3 length: 18 amino acids. Germline assignment: CDR1 SGHNT and CDR2 YENEEA. Looking up the rest from reference TRBV11-3 and TRBJ2-6 gives the full variable domain: EAGVVQSPRYKIIEKKQPVAFWCNPISGHNTLYWYLQNLGQGPELLIRYENEEAVDDSQLPKDRFSAERLKGVDSTLKIQPAELGDSAVYLCASSPETGLLSAANVLTFGAGSRLTVL.

The chain links TRBV2 to TRBJ1-1; 9 nucleotides align to TRBD1. Trimming cost V 6 bases and J 1 base; bases outside gene matches: 3. CDR1 and CDR2 from the germline V gene are SNHLY and FYNNEI. The CDR3 is made up of 14 amino acids. The CDR3 coding sequence is TGTGCCAGCAGCGCGACAGGGGGGAACACTGAAGCTTTCTTT. This translates into CASSATGGNTEAFF.

This chain links TRBV10-3 with TRBJ2-3, with 9 bases lining up with TRBD2. This CDR3 comprises 15 residues. V lost 0 bases to trimming and J lost 8 bases; unmatched junction nucleotides: 6. CDR1 ENHRY and CDR2 SYGVKD come from the germline V gene. This CDR3 is CAISESSGRQGTQYF. In DNA form, the CDR3 reads TGTGCCATCAGTGAGTCGAGCGGGAGGCAGGGTACGCAGTATTTT.

This clonotype has a handful of counts. This rearrangement joins TRBV9 to TRBJ1-2; possible D gene TRBD1, 5 bases. Trimming took off 4 bases at V and 0 bases at J, with 13 bases between the two ends. There are 15 residues in the CDR3. Germline V lookup: CDR1 SGDLS, CDR2 YYNGEE. The CDR3 region is CASSRGLGSNYGYTF. The CDR3 DNA is TGTGCCAGCAGCCGGGGCTTGGGGTCTAACTATGGCTACACCTTC.

This clonotype appeared once. The DNA of the CDR3 is TGCAGCGTTGAACGACTGACTAGCGGGAGGTCCTACGAGCAGTACTTC. It translates to CSVERLTSGRSYEQYF. V and J are TRBV29-1 and TRBJ2-7; TRBD2 matches 13 bases. Germline loops: CDR1 SQVTM, CDR2 ANQGSEA. CDR3 size: 16 residues. V lost 2 bases, J lost 1 base, and 5 bases stayed unmatched.

This clonotype was seen a handful of times. This sequence joins TRBV2 and TRBJ2-3; D is unresolved. The CDR3 extends over 11 amino acids. Germline V gene lookup returns CDR1 SNHLY and CDR2 FYNNEI. V gave up 7 bases and J gave up 7 bases, with 9 bases separating them. This CDR3 is CASKEGYTQYF. DNA for the CDR3: TGTGCCAGCAAGGAAGGCTATACGCAGTATTTT.

This rearrangement joins TRBV12-3 or TRBV12-4 to TRBJ2-2, with 9 nucleotides matching TRBD1. This CDR3 comprises 15 residues. V trimming: 5 bases; J trimming: 7 bases; junction bases outside the gene matches: 8. DNA of the CDR3: TGTGCCAGCAGTCCCCGGGGACAGGGCAACGGGGAGCTGTTTTTT. It translates to CASSPRGQGNGELFF.

The V gene is TRBV23-1, the J gene TRBJ2-5; D uncertain. TRBV23-1 counts as an open reading frame of uncertain function. Trimming took off 3 bases at V and 5 bases at J, with 16 bases between the two ends. The CDR3 runs 15 residues. The CDR3 loop reads CASSQKGRTTETQYF. CDR3 DNA sequence: TGCGCCAGCAGTCAGAAGGGCAGAACCACGGAGACCCAGTACTTC.

The chain is built from TRBV10-3 and TRBJ1-2, with unresolved D. V gave up 3 bases and J gave up 4 bases, with 15 bases separating them. The CDR3 has 15 residues. The germline gives CDR1 ENHRY, CDR2 SYGVKD. The CDR3 nucleotides are TGTGCCATCAGTGACCTTGACCGGCCCGGCTATGGCTACACCTTC. It translates to CAISDLDRPGYGYTF.

The chain links TRBV20-1 to TRBJ1-5; D uncertain. This CDR3 comprises 13 residues. The V and J ends lost 0 bases and 3 bases respectively, with 6 bases between them. The germline CDR1 and CDR2 sequences are DFQATT and SNEGSKA (reference sequence). The CDR3 DNA follows: TGCAGTGCTAGAGAGGGATACAATCAGCCCCAGCATTTT. Encoded protein: CSAREGYNQPQHF.

The genes are TRBV6-1 and TRBJ2-7, with TRBD1 matching 11 bases. CDR1 and CDR2 (germline): MNHNS, SASEGT. V gave up 4 bases and J gave up 6 bases; unmatched junction bases: 5. This CDR3 comprises 14 residues. CDR3 in DNA: TGTGCCAGCAGTGCCGGGACAGGGGGAGGCGAGCAGTACTTC. Translation: CASSAGTGGGEQYF.

This clonotype has only a few counts. The genes are TRBV5-1 and TRBJ2-1; TRBD2 aligns across 12 bases. The CDR3 has 20 amino acids. The junction had 16 bases not matched to a gene; V was cut back by 1 base and J by 5 bases. CDR1 SGHRS and CDR2 YFSETQ come from the germline V gene. CDR3 sequence: CASSLRGLAGPISLHNEQFF. The CDR3 nucleotides are TGCGCCAGCAGCTTGCGGGGACTAGCGGGCCCGATATCCCTCCACAATGAGCAGTTCTTC. Looking up the rest from reference TRBV5-1 and TRBJ2-1 gives the full variable domain: KAGVTQTPRYLIKTRGQQVTLSCSPISGHRSVSWYQQTPGQGLQFLFEYFSETQRNKGNFPGRFSGRQFSNSRSEMNVSTLELGDSALYLCASSLRGLAGPISLHNEQFFGPGTRLTVL.

The table lists this clonotype with a count of one. The genes are TRBV19 and TRBJ1-5; no reliable D call. Trimming took 4 bases from V and 2 from J, leaving 15 bases between them. There are 16 residues in the CDR3. The germline gives CDR1 LNHDA, CDR2 SQIVND (reference sequence). The DNA for the CDR3 is TGTGCCAGTAGTAACACAAACTCCGGTCGCAATCAGCCCCAGCATTTT. The encoded protein is CASSNTNSGRNQPQHF.

This clonotype was seen a handful of times. V gene TRBV4-1 combines with J gene TRBJ2-1; D tentatively reads TRBD1 or TRBD2 (5 bases each). Germline CDR1 reads MGHRA; CDR2 reads YSYEKL. CDR3 size: 16 residues. The V and J ends lost 2 bases and 4 bases respectively, with 15 bases between them. CDR3 sequence: CASSQRGFGGYNEQFF. The CDR3 DNA is TGCGCCAGCAGCCAAAGGGGCTTCGGAGGATACAATGAGCAGTTCTTC.

The chain uses TRBV29-1 and TRBJ2-3; D may match TRBD1 or TRBD2 (6 bases each). Germline CDR1 and CDR2: SQVTM and ANQGSEA. The V and J ends lost 4 bases and 4 bases respectively, with 12 bases between them. The CDR3 runs 13 residues. The CDR3 spells CSVAGGHADTQYF. CDR3 in DNA: TGCAGCGTTGCTGGGGGGCACGCAGATACGCAGTATTTT.

This clonotype was observed many times. This rearrangement joins TRBV7-8 to TRBJ2-5; the match to TRBD2 covers 10 bases. Germline CDR1 is SGHVS and CDR2 is FQNEAQ. There are 15 residues in the CDR3. Germline trimming cut 6 bases from V and 5 bases from J; bases unmatched to any gene: 9. CDR3 region: CASSVAGGLLETQYF. DNA for the CDR3: TGTGCCAGCAGTGTAGCGGGAGGACTTTTGGAGACCCAGTACTTC.

The V call is TRBV12-3 or TRBV12-4, the J call TRBJ2-3, with TRBD2 as a possible D gene (6 bases). Trimming took off 4 bases at V and 0 bases at J, with 8 bases between the two ends. The CDR3 sequence is 14 residues long. In nucleotides, the CDR3 is TGTGCCAGCAGTTCTAGCGTAAGCACAGATACGCAGTATTTT. This gives the protein CASSSSVSTDTQYF.